Listed below are T cell receptor beta chains from one sample, sequenced in a study of CD8+ T cells in alopecia areata. This table comes from immunoSEQ multiplex PCR, and its TCRdb copy is limited to in-frame clones, with some not included. This table holds 110,000 to 150,000 clones, about 56% found once. Sequencing was performed on CD8+ T cells sorted from blood, taken at week 4, from a patient treated with tofacitinib. These receptors all come from a human donor with alopecia areata. Both conserved end residues are part of each CDR3. The order of the fields is CDR3 DNA, CDR3 protein, J gene, V gene, clone size, D gene. D genes are given only for firm matches. Only some rows state a clone size, as once, few, many or a class for expanded clones.

DNA: TGTGCCAGCAGCTTGGACAGGCGGAACACAGATACGCAGTATTTT
CDR3: CASSLDRRNTDTQYF
J: TRBJ2-3
V: TRBV5-4
size: -
D: -

DNA: TGCAGCGTCCTGGGTGACAGGGGGCGAAAAGTCCACACTGAAGCTTTCTTT
CDR3: CSVLGDRGRKVHTEAFF
J: TRBJ1-1
V: TRBV29-1
size: few
D: TRBD1

DNA: TGCAGCGTTGAACCCCCAGTCGCTGGCTACACCTTC
CDR3: CSVEPPVAGYTF
J: TRBJ1-2
V: TRBV29-1
size: -
D: -

DNA: TGCAGCGTGCGTCGGGACGGGGAGCTGTTTTTT
CDR3: CSVRRDGELFF
J: TRBJ2-2
V: TRBV29-1
size: -
D: -

DNA: TGTGCCAGCAGCGCCGGCGGGGAGCTGTTTTTT
CDR3: CASSAGGELFF
J: TRBJ2-2
V: TRBV6-6
size: -
D: -

DNA: TGTGCCACCAGCGGAAACAGTGAAGCTTTCTTT
CDR3: CATSGNSEAFF
J: TRBJ1-1
V: TRBV15
size: -
D: -

DNA: TGTGCCAGCAGTTTCAGGGGATACAATGAGCAGTTCTTC
CDR3: CASSFRGYNEQFF
J: TRBJ2-1
V: TRBV27
size: -
D: -

DNA: TGTGCCAGCTCACCACGCGCAGGGGTCTACGAGCAGTACTTC
CDR3: CASSPRAGVYEQYF
J: TRBJ2-7
V: TRBV18
size: -
D: -

DNA: TGTGCCAGTAGTGTCGGGACTAGCGGGGGCCCTAGCACAGATACGCAGTATTTT
CDR3: CASSVGTSGGPSTDTQYF
J: TRBJ2-3
V: TRBV19
size: -
D: TRBD2

DNA: TGTGCCAGTAGGACCCCCTGGGCTGAAGCTTTCTTT
CDR3: CASRTPWAEAFF
J: TRBJ1-1
V: TRBV19
size: -
D: -

DNA: TGTGCCAGCAGCTTGAAAGTCTCTCATGAAGCTTTCTTT
CDR3: CASSLKVSHEAFF
J: TRBJ1-1
V: TRBV5-4
size: -
D: -

DNA: TGCGCCGGATCGACAAGTAGCAATCAGCCCCAGCATTTT
CDR3: CAGSTSSNQPQHF
J: TRBJ1-5
V: TRBV23-1
size: -
D: -

DNA: TGTGCCAGCGGGTACTCGGGTGAGCAGTTCTTC
CDR3: CASGYSGEQFF
J: TRBJ2-1
V: TRBV6-5
size: once
D: -

DNA: TGTGCCAGCAGCTCTGAAGGGCTGAATGAGCAGTTCTTC
CDR3: CASSSEGLNEQFF
J: TRBJ2-1
V: TRBV7-9
size: -
D: -

DNA: TGTGCCTGGAGCGGGGATGCGGGAAACACCATATATTTT
CDR3: CAWSGDAGNTIYF
J: TRBJ1-3
V: TRBV30
size: many
D: -

DNA: TGTGCCAGCAGTTACTTTTCAGGGGCCCAAGAGACCCAGTACTTC
CDR3: CASSYFSGAQETQYF
J: TRBJ2-5
V: TRBV6-5
size: -
D: -

DNA: TGTGCCAGCAGCCAAGCACTAGCGGGGGAGCAAGATACGCAGTATTTT
CDR3: CASSQALAGEQDTQYF
J: TRBJ2-3
V: TRBV4-2
size: -
D: TRBD2

DNA: TGTGCCAGCAGTGAAGCCTTAGGGGTAAAAGGCACCGGGGAGCTGTTTTTT
CDR3: CASSEALGVKGTGELFF
J: TRBJ2-2
V: TRBV2
size: few
D: -

DNA: TGTGCCAGCAGCCACGATCACAGGGGAAAGGACTACACCTTC
CDR3: CASSHDHRGKDYTF
J: TRBJ1-2
V: TRBV7-3
size: -
D: TRBD1

DNA: TGCGCCAGCAGCCAACCCGCGGGGCGCTACAATGAGCAGTTCTTC
CDR3: CASSQPAGRYNEQFF
J: TRBJ2-1
V: TRBV4-1
size: -
D: -

DNA: TGTGCCAGCAGCTCACCGGGACAGGGGCTCGACGAGCAGTACTTC
CDR3: CASSSPGQGLDEQYF
J: TRBJ2-7
V: TRBV7-2
size: few
D: TRBD1

DNA: TGTGCCTGGAGTGTACTACGAGGGACCAGGGACGAGCAGTACTTC
CDR3: CAWSVLRGTRDEQYF
J: TRBJ2-7
V: TRBV30
size: once
D: -

DNA: TGCAGCGTCAGCGGGGGTCGCACAGATACGCAGTATTTT
CDR3: CSVSGGRTDTQYF
J: TRBJ2-3
V: TRBV29-1
size: few
D: TRBD2

DNA: TGCGCCAGCAGCCCGGACAGGGGGTTACACGAGCAGTACTTC
CDR3: CASSPDRGLHEQYF
J: TRBJ2-7
V: TRBV5-1
size: once
D: TRBD1

DNA: TGCAGCGTTCAGGGGGCAAGAGGCTACACCTTC
CDR3: CSVQGARGYTF
J: TRBJ1-2
V: TRBV29-1
size: -
D: TRBD1

DNA: TGTGCCAGCAGTTGGAACCGGGACAGAAGATATGGCTACACCTTC
CDR3: CASSWNRDRRYGYTF
J: TRBJ1-2
V: TRBV27
size: -
D: TRBD1

DNA: TGTGCCAGCAGCTTAGGACAGGGCCAAACCTACGAGCAGTACTTC
CDR3: CASSLGQGQTYEQYF
J: TRBJ2-7
V: TRBV7-9
size: few
D: TRBD1

DNA: TGCGCCAGCAGCCAAAGAGCAGGGGGCCCAGATACGCAGTATTTT
CDR3: CASSQRAGGPDTQYF
J: TRBJ2-3
V: TRBV4-3
size: -
D: TRBD1

DNA: TGCAGCGTCCCTACCACGCACAGCTCCTACGAGCAGTACTTC
CDR3: CSVPTTHSSYEQYF
J: TRBJ2-7
V: TRBV29-1
size: -
D: -

DNA: TGTGCCAGCAGCGCACCAGTTGGGGGTTCGGAGACCCAGTACTTC
CDR3: CASSAPVGGSETQYF
J: TRBJ2-5
V: TRBV7-9
size: few
D: -

DNA: TGTGCCAGCAGTATATCGGGAGGGAACACTGAAGCTTTCTTT
CDR3: CASSISGGNTEAFF
J: TRBJ1-1
V: TRBV27
size: -
D: -

DNA: TGTGCCAGCAGTTACGGGCAGGGGCTACTCCTCGGCGAAGCTTTCTTT
CDR3: CASSYGQGLLLGEAFF
J: TRBJ1-1
V: TRBV6-5
size: few
D: -

DNA: TGTGCCAGCAGTCCCGGGACAGGGGTGTACGAGCAGTACTTC
CDR3: CASSPGTGVYEQYF
J: TRBJ2-7
V: TRBV27
size: -
D: TRBD1

DNA: TGCGCCAGCAGCTTGAGGCAGTCCCACGAGCAGTACTTC
CDR3: CASSLRQSHEQYF
J: TRBJ2-7
V: TRBV5-1
size: once
D: -

DNA: TGTGCCAGCAGGGTCCTCTCCGTCAATGAGCAGTTCTTC
CDR3: CASRVLSVNEQFF
J: TRBJ2-1
V: TRBV7-9
size: -
D: -

DNA: TGTGCCAGCAGTGGGGACGGATACAATGAGCAGTTCTTC
CDR3: CASSGDGYNEQFF
J: TRBJ2-1
V: TRBV27
size: -
D: -

DNA: TGTGCCTGGAGTGTTGCCGGGGGATACGAGCAGTACTTC
CDR3: CAWSVAGGYEQYF
J: TRBJ2-7
V: TRBV30
size: once
D: -

DNA: TGTGCCAGCAGCATCGACAGGGCTGAAGCTTTCTTT
CDR3: CASSIDRAEAFF
J: TRBJ1-1
V: TRBV7-9
size: -
D: TRBD1

DNA: TGTGCCAGCAGTTATTTGGGGCCCGAGGCTCGAGCTTTCTTT
CDR3: CASSYLGPEARAFF
J: TRBJ1-1
V: TRBV6-5
size: -
D: -

DNA: TGTGCCAGCTCACCACCTTACAGCTCCTACGAGCAGTACTTC
CDR3: CASSPPYSSYEQYF
J: TRBJ2-7
V: TRBV18
size: few
D: -

DNA: TGTGCCAGCAGTTCGGACGGAAACTCTGGAAACACCATATATTTT
CDR3: CASSSDGNSGNTIYF
J: TRBJ1-3
V: TRBV6-5
size: many
D: -

DNA: TGTGCCAGCAGCCAAGAGACGGCCGGGACGGAAGATGAAAAACTGTTTTTT
CDR3: CASSQETAGTEDEKLFF
J: TRBJ1-4
V: TRBV4-2
size: -
D: -

DNA: TGCAGCGTTGACCCCCCCCACAAAGACGGCATGGTTGCTTTCTTT
CDR3: CSVDPPHKDGMVAFF
J: TRBJ1-1
V: TRBV29-1
size: -
D: -

DNA: TGTGCCAGCAGCTTGGTGTTAGCGGGGGCGGGGGAGACCCAGTACTTC
CDR3: CASSLVLAGAGETQYF
J: TRBJ2-5
V: TRBV5-4
size: -
D: TRBD2

DNA: TGTGCCAGCAGCCCGACTCTCCGTCATGAGCAGTTCTTC
CDR3: CASSPTLRHEQFF
J: TRBJ2-1
V: TRBV7-2
size: -
D: -